One sample yielded the 22 T cell receptor beta chains listed below, sequenced in a study of vaccination effects on CD4 cells after COVID-19. The data were produced by immunoSEQ multiplex PCR, yet TCRdb's version contains in-frame clones alone and is incomplete. The sample yields around 40,000 clones, roughly 75% seen once. Their recognized antigens are unknown. Antigen-specific CD4+ T cells were first expanded with viral peptide pools by the ViraFEST assay and only then sequenced. Following 10 days of culture, CD4+ T cells were isolated. This person caught SARS-CoV-2 sometime from March to December 2020, and PCR testing confirmed the infection. The material was CD4+ T cells from PBMCs cultured with a peptide pool, obtained before COVID-19 vaccination. These receptors came from a human donor who had a prior SARS-CoV-2 infection.

This chain uses TRBV5-4 with TRBJ2-3; 12 bases align to TRBD2. Germline V CDR1 and CDR2: SGHNT, YYREEE (reference sequence). The CDR3 runs to 18 residues. The V gene end was trimmed by 3 bases and the J gene end by 3 bases; junction bases not matched to a gene: 11. The CDR3 nucleotides read TGTGCCAGCAGCTCCCCCGCTTCTAGCGGGGGGGCAACAGATACGCAGTATTTT. Translated, it gives CASSSPASSGGATDTQYF. Full variable domain (outside the CDR3, taken from reference TRBV5-4 and TRBJ2-3): ETGVTQSPTHLIKTRGQQVTLRCSSQSGHNTVSWYQQALGQGPQFIFQYYREEENGRGNFPPRFSGLQFPNYSSELNVNALELDDSALYLCASSSPASSGGATDTQYFGPGTRLTVL.

The chain couples TRBV5-1 to TRBJ2-7, with 11 bases fitting TRBD2. Germline V lookup: CDR1 SGHRS, CDR2 YFSETQ. The CDR3 has 16 amino acids. V gave up 4 bases and J gave up 1 base; unmatched junction bases: 7. CDR3: CASSTELAGDSYEQYF. The DNA of the CDR3 is TGCGCCAGCAGCACGGAACTAGCGGGAGATTCCTACGAGCAGTACTTC.

This chain joins TRBV9 and TRBJ2-7; D not resolved. Germline-derived CDR1 and CDR2 are SGDLS and YYNGEE. The germline V and J ends were trimmed by 0 bases and 5 bases, with 9 bases remaining between them. The length of the CDR3 is 13 residues. The CDR3, as DNA: TGTGCCAGCAGCGTAGCCCCCCACGACGAGCAGTACTTC. It is translated as CASSVAPHDEQYF.

This sequence joins TRBV11-2 and TRBJ1-2; no definite D call. From germline, CDR1 is SGHAT and CDR2 FQNNGV. The CDR3 has 12 amino acids. Between the trimmed V and J ends, which lost 5 bases and 1 base, there was a span of 5 bases. The CDR3 region is CASSKSNYGYTF. The CDR3 nucleotides read TGTGCCAGCAGCAAAAGTAACTATGGCTACACCTTC.

This chain links TRBV9 with TRBJ2-1; 7 bases agree with TRBD2. CDR1 and CDR2 from the germline V gene are SGDLS and YYNGEE. With V trimmed by 2 bases and J by 5 bases, 4 bases remained unmatched. This CDR3 region has 14 residues. CDR3 protein: CASSVRLADNEQFF. DNA for the CDR3: TGTGCCAGCAGCGTCCGTCTAGCGGACAATGAGCAGTTCTTC.

The chain joins TRBV18 to TRBJ1-5; D not certain. The CDR3 sequence is 12 residues long. V lost 3 bases and J lost 5, with 5 bases in between. The germline gives CDR1 KGHSH, CDR2 LQKENI. The CDR3 bases are TGTGCCAGCTCACCGACGGATCAGCCCCAGCATTTT. Protein product: CASSPTDQPQHF.

This chain uses TRBV28 with TRBJ2-2; perhaps TRBD2 as D (8 bases). Per germline, CDR1 MDHEN and CDR2 SYDVKM. V was shortened by 0 bases and J by 5 bases, with 16 bases between the two germline ends. The CDR3 sequence is 17 residues long. The CDR3 sequence: CASSLWGLDRVTGELFF. CDR3 DNA: TGTGCCAGCAGTTTATGGGGACTAGACAGGGTTACCGGGGAGCTGTTTTTT.

In its sample, this clone was seen a few times. The chain is built from TRBV9 and TRBJ1-6; D gene uncertain. V lost 1 base, J lost 0 bases, and 2 bases lay in between. Germline values: CDR1 SGDLS, CDR2 YYNGEE. There are 14 residues in the CDR3. CDR3 coding DNA: TGTGCCAGCAGCGTACACTCCTATAATTCACCCCTCCACTTT. Its translation: CASSVHSYNSPLHF. The variable domain in full, completed from reference TRBV9 and TRBJ1-6, reads DSGVTQTPKHLITATGQRVTLRCSPRSGDLSVYWYQQSLDQGLQFLIQYYNGEERAKGNILERFSAQQFPDLHSELNLSSLELGDSALYFCASSVHSYNSPLHFGNGTRLTVT.

This chain connects TRBV7-9 to TRBJ2-7; 10 bases align to TRBD1. Germline assignment: CDR1 SEHNR and CDR2 FQNEAQ (reference sequence). CDR3 length: 16 residues. V was clipped by 5 bases and J by 2 bases; unmatched bases: 9. CDR3 sequence reads: CASSKRTGGLTYEQYF. The CDR3 DNA follows: TGTGCCAGCAGCAAGAGGACAGGGGGATTGACCTACGAGCAGTACTTC.

V is TRBV5-5 and J is TRBJ2-1; no definite D call. Trimming left V 0 bases short and J 5 bases short, with 6 bases between. Germline V gives CDR1 SGHKS, CDR2 YYEKEE (reference sequence). CDR3 length: 13 residues. The CDR3 spells CASSLDKNNEQFF. The DNA of the CDR3 is TGTGCCAGCAGCTTGGATAAGAACAATGAGCAGTTCTTC. Looking up the rest from reference TRBV5-5 and TRBJ2-1 gives the full variable domain: DAGVTQSPTHLIKTRGQQVTLRCSPISGHKSVSWYQQVLGQGPQFIFQYYEKEERGRGNFPDRFSARQFPNYSSELNVNALLLGDSALYLCASSLDKNNEQFFGPGTRLTVL.

V gene TRBV7-9 combines with J gene TRBJ1-2; TRBD1 matches at 8 bases. The CDR3 contains 15 residues. V trimming: 4 bases; J trimming: 6 bases; junction bases outside the gene matches: 10. Germline V gene data show CDR1 as SEHNR and CDR2 as FQNEAQ (reference sequence). CDR3 sequence: CASSSSLDRVHGYTF. The DNA of the CDR3 is TGTGCCAGCAGCTCCTCTCTGGACAGGGTTCATGGCTACACCTTC.

The V and J genes are TRBV2 and TRBJ2-3; D remains unclear. Trimming left V 5 bases short and J 3 bases short, with 9 bases between. Germline lookup yields CDR1 SNHLY and CDR2 FYNNEI. The CDR3 contains 13 residues. This CDR3 reads CASSTGWTDTQYF. The CDR3 bases are TGTGCCAGCAGTACCGGATGGACAGATACGCAGTATTTT.

The chain uses TRBV29-1 and TRBJ2-7; D might be TRBD1 (6 bases). The CDR3 is 12 amino acids. The germline V and J ends were trimmed by 4 bases and 0 bases, with 7 bases remaining between them. CDR1 is SQVTM, CDR2 ANQGSEA, per germline. This CDR3 reads CSVGTDSYEQYF. The CDR3 DNA follows: TGCAGCGTTGGGACAGACTCCTACGAGCAGTACTTC.

CDR3 bases: TGTGCCAGCAGCTCCTACGGCACGCAGTATTTT. This codes for CASSSYGTQYF. V usage is TRBV7-9 and J usage is TRBJ2-3, with D unclear. CDR1 SEHNR and CDR2 FQNEAQ come from the germline V gene (reference sequence). V gave up 4 bases and J gave up 9 bases, with 8 bases separating them. The CDR3 covers 11 residues.

The chain is built from TRBV19 and TRBJ1-1; D unresolved. From germline, CDR1 is LNHDA and CDR2 SQIVND (reference sequence). This CDR3 is 15 amino acids long. Trimming pared 6 bases from V and 1 base from J, leaving 15 bases between. CDR3 region: CASRDPGGGNTEAFF. DNA of the CDR3: TGTGCCAGTAGGGACCCTGGTGGTGGGAACACTGAAGCTTTCTTT.

V usage is TRBV5-5 and J usage is TRBJ2-7, with a weak D call TRBD2 (5 bases). CDR1 is SGHKS, CDR2 YYEKEE, per germline (reference sequence). V lost 4 bases, J lost 4 bases, and 9 bases lay in between. CDR3 length equals 12 residues. In nucleotides, the CDR3 is TGTGCCAGCAGCCAACTAGTTTACGAGCAGTACTTC. Amino acid sequence: CASSQLVYEQYF.

This chain links TRBV6-2 or TRBV6-3 with TRBJ1-5; D unresolved. The germline V and J ends were trimmed by 2 bases and 7 bases, with 6 bases remaining between them. CDR3 length: 12 residues. Germline CDR1 is MNHEY and CDR2 is SVGEGT. CDR3 sequence: CASSYVFQPQHF. CDR3 sequence (DNA): TGTGCCAGCAGTTACGTTTTCCAGCCCCAGCATTTT.

The chain has TRBV6-1 and TRBJ1-6; 8 nucleotides match TRBD1. V shed 6 bases and J 6 bases; nucleotides not matched to a gene: 7. Germline V gene sequence: CDR1 MNHNS, CDR2 SASEGT. The CDR3 loop spans 15 amino acids. In nucleotides, the CDR3 is TGTGCCAGCAGAGCGGGACAGGCAATTAATTCACCCCTCCACTTT. The encoded protein is CASRAGQAINSPLHF.

The chain recombines TRBV2 with TRBJ2-3, with TRBD2 as a possible D gene (6 bases). This CDR3 is built from 14 residues. V dropped 6 bases and J dropped 9 bases, with 19 bases sitting between them. Germline values: CDR1 SNHLY, CDR2 FYNNEI. As DNA, the CDR3 is TGTGCCAGCAGATCGGGGACTTCCCCAGGGACGCAGTATTTT. The encoded protein is CASRSGTSPGTQYF. The full variable domain, with the rest looked up from reference TRBV2 and TRBJ2-3, is EPEVTQTPSHQVTQMGQEVILRCVPISNHLYFYWYRQILGQKVEFLVSFYNNEISEKSEIFDDQFSVERPDGSNFTLKIRSTKLEDSAMYFCASRSGTSPGTQYFGPGTRLTVL.

The J gene is TRBJ2-1, the V gene TRBV12-3 or TRBV12-4; D unclear. The CDR3 spans 12 residues. The V end lost 3 bases, the J end lost 7 bases, and 7 bases lay between the germline ends. CDR3 sequence: CASSFYSNEQFF. For the CDR3, the DNA is TGTGCCAGCAGTTTCTACAGTAATGAGCAGTTCTTC.

The chain combines TRBV27 with TRBJ2-7; a possible D gene is TRBD1 (5 bases). Deletions cut 6 bases from V and 1 base from J, with 16 bases between. Germline CDR1 reads MNHEY; CDR2 reads SMNVEV (reference sequence). The CDR3 runs to 15 residues. Here the CDR3 reads CASRLGVTWSYEQYF. The CDR3 coding sequence is TGTGCCAGCAGGTTAGGGGTTACCTGGTCCTACGAGCAGTACTTC.

The CDR3 loop is CASSKGGWSSYEQYF. The DNA for the CDR3 is TGTGCCAGCAGCAAAGGGGGCTGGAGCTCCTACGAGCAGTACTTC. V and J are TRBV21-1 and TRBJ2-7; TRBD1, the table's D call, was not compared with the DNA. TRBV21-1 is designated a pseudogene. This CDR3 spans 15 amino acids.